This T cell receptor (beta chain) was observed in a study of identical twins. Unique molecular identifiers were present on cDNA, and template switching added a universal primer site. TCRdb called the 5' RACE reads again in MiXCR, with one record for every CDR3 protein. The data contain around 490,000 distinct CDR3 sequences, about 16% of them singletons. This clonotype was found a few times. Looked up from germline, CDR1 is SGHAT and CDR2 is FQDESV (reference sequence). The V gene end was trimmed by 2 bases and the J gene end by 4 bases; junction bases not matched to a gene: 4. This CDR3 is 15 amino acids long. This sample was shared with a second study, whose subject was yellow fever vaccine responses in identical twins.

V usage is TRBV11-1 and J usage is TRBJ2-1, with 8 bases fitting TRBD2. This receptor was identified in a woman aged 18-35 years in good health. Input material: CD4+ T cells sorted from blood. The CDR3 sequence is CASSLSGSIYNEQFF. In DNA form, the CDR3 reads TGTGCCAGCAGCTTAAGCGGGAGTATTTACAATGAGCAGTTCTTC.